This T cell receptor beta chain was profiled in a study of blood T cells in healthy people across ages. The CDR3 loop spans 17 amino acids. V shed 3 bases, J shed 2 bases, and the junction held 4 bases outside the gene matches. Germline V gene lookup returns CDR1 LGHNA and CDR2 YSLEER. Together with a sample-barcoded 5' primer, a J-beta primer mix was included in a second PCR lasting roughly 6 to 12 cycles. TCRdb reprocessed the 5' RACE reads with MiXCR, giving one entry per CDR3 protein. Of 700,000 to 850,000 distinct CDR3 sequences in the sample, around 36% are singletons; the top ten hold 13%. Sequenced: blood. This receptor was identified in a man between 18 and 29 years old in good health. The V gene is TRBV4-3, the J gene TRBJ2-3; 14 positions agree with TRBD2. CDR3 nucleotides: TGCGCCAGCAGCCAGGGACTAGCGGGGGCCCTCACAGATACGCAGTATTTT. Its translation: CASSQGLAGALTDTQYF.